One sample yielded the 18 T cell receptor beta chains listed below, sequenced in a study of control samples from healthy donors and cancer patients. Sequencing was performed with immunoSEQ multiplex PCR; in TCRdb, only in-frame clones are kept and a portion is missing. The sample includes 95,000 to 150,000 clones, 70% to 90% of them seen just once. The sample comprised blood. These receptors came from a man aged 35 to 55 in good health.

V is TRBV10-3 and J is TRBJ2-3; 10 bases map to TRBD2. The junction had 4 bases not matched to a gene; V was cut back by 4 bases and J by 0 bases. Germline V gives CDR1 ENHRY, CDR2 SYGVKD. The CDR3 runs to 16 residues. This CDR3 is CAISAGLAVSTDTQYF. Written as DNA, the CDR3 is TGTGCCATCAGTGCTGGACTAGCGGTGAGCACAGATACGCAGTATTTT.

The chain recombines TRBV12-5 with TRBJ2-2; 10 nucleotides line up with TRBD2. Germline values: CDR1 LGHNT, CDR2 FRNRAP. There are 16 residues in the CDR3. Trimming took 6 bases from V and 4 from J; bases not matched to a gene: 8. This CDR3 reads CASGNAASGGTGELFF. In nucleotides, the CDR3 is TGTGCTAGTGGGAATGCTGCTAGCGGGGGCACCGGGGAGCTGTTTTTT.

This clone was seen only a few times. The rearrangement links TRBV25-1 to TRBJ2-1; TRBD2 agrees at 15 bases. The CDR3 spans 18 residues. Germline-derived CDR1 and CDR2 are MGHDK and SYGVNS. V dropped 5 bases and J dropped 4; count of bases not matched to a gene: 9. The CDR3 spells CASSQRTSGGADYNEQFF. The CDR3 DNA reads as TGTGCCAGCAGTCAAAGGACTAGCGGGGGGGCAGATTACAATGAGCAGTTCTTC.

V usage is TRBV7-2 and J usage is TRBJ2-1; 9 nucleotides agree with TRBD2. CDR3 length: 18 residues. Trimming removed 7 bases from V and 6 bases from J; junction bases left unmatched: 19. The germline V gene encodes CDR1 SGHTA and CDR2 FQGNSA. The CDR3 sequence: CASTKTPAGTSKPNEQFF. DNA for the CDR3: TGTGCCAGCACTAAAACCCCGGCCGGGACTAGCAAGCCCAATGAGCAGTTCTTC.

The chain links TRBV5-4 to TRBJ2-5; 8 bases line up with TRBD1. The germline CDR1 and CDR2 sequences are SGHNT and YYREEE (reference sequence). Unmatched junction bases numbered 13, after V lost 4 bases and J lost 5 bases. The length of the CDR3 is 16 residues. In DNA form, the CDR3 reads TGTGCCAGCAGCCCCCCCGGGACAGGACGCAGGGAGACCCAGTACTTC. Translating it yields CASSPPGTGRRETQYF.

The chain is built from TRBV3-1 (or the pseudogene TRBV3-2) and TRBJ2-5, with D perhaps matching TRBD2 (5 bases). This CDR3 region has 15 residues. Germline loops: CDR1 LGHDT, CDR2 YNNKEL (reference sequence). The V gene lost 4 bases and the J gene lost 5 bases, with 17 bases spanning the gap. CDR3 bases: TGTGCCAGCAGCCTTCCCCAAGCGGCAGCTGAGACCCAGTACTTC. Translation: CASSLPQAAAETQYF.

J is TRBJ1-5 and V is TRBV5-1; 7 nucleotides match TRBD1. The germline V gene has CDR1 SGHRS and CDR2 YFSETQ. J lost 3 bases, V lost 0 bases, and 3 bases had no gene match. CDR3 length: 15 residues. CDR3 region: CASSLEGADNQPQHF. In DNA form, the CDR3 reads TGCGCCAGCAGCTTGGAGGGGGCAGACAATCAGCCCCAGCATTTT.

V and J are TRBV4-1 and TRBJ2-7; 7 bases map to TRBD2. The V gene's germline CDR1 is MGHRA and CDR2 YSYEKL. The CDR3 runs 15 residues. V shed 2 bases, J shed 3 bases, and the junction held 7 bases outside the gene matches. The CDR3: CASSQPGGGGYEQYF. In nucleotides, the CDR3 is TGCGCCAGCAGCCAACCTGGTGGGGGGGGCTACGAGCAGTACTTC.

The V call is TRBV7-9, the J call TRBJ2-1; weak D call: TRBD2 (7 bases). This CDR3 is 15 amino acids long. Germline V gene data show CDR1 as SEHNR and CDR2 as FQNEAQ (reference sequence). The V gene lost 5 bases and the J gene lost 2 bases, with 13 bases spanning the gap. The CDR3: CASSKGEGTYNEQFF. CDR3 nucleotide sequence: TGTGCCAGCAGCAAGGGGGAGGGAACCTACAATGAGCAGTTCTTC.

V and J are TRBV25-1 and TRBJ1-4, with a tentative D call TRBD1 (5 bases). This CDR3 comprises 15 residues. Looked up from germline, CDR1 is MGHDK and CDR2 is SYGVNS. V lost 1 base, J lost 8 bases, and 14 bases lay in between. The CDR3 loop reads CASSESSPGREKLFF. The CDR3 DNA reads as TGTGCCAGCAGTGAATCTTCCCCGGGGCGAGAAAAACTGTTTTTT.

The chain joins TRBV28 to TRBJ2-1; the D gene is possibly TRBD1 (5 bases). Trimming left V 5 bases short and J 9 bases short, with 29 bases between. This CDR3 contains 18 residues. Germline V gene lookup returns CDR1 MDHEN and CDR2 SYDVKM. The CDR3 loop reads CASSPAPPGQGHAGEQFF. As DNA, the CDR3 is TGTGCCAGCAGTCCGGCTCCCCCTGGGCAGGGCCATGCTGGTGAGCAGTTCTTC.

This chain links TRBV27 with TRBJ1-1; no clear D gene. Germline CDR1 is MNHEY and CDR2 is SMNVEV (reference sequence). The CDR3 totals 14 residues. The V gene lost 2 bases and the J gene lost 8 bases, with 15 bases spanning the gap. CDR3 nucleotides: TGTGCCAGCAGTTTAGGCCTCCGGGCCGAGGAAGCTTTCTTT. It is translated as CASSLGLRAEEAFF.

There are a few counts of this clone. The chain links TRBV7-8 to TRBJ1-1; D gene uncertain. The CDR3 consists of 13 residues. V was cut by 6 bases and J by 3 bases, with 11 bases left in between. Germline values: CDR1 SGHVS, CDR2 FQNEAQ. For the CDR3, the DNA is TGTGCCAGCAGTAAACTCCGAGACACTGAAGCTTTCTTT. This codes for CASSKLRDTEAFF.

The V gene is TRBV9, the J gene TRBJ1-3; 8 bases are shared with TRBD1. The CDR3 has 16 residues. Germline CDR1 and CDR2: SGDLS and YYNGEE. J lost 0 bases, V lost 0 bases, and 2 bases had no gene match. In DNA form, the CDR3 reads TGTGCCAGCAGCGTAGATCAGGGGGCCTCTGGAAACACCATATATTTT. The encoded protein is CASSVDQGASGNTIYF. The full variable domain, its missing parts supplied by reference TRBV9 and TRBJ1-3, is DSGVTQTPKHLITATGQRVTLRCSPRSGDLSVYWYQQSLDQGLQFLIQYYNGEERAKGNILERFSAQQFPDLHSELNLSSLELGDSALYFCASSVDQGASGNTIYFGEGSWLTVV.

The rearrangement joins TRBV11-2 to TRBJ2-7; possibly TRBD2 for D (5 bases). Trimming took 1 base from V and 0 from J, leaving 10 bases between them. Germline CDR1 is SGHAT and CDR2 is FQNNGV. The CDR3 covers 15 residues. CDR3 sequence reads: CASSLAERLSYEQYF. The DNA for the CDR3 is TGTGCCAGCAGCTTAGCCGAGCGGCTCTCCTACGAGCAGTACTTC.

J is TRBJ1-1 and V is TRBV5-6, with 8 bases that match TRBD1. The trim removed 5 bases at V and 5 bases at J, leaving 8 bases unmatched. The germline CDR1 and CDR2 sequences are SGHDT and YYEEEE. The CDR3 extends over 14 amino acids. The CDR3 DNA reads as TGTGCCAGCAGTCAGGACAGGGCGAGGACTGAAGCTTTCTTT. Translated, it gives CASSQDRARTEAFF.

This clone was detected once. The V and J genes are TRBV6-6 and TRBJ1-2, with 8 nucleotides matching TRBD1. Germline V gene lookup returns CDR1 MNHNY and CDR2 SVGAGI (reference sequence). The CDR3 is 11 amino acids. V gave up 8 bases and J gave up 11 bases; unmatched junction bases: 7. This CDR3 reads CASSQDRAYTF. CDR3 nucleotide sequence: TGTGCCAGCTCGCAGGACAGGGCGTACACCTTC.

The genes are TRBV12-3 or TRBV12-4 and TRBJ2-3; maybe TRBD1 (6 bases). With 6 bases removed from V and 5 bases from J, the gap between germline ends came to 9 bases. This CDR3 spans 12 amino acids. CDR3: CASRQQGDTQYF. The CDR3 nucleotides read TGTGCCAGCAGACAACAGGGAGATACGCAGTATTTT.